A single sample gave rise to the 4 T cell receptor beta chains below, sequenced in a study of T cells after yellow fever vaccination. TCRdb processed the 5' RACE reads anew with MiXCR; each CDR3 protein has one entry. The data show around 610,000 distinct CDR3 sequences, less than 15% seen once. Sequencing used PBMCs, obtained on the day of the yellow fever booster vaccination. The receptors here all came from a man in his thirties or forties who received the YFV17D yellow fever vaccine.

This clonotype was observed at least ten times. This sequence joins TRBV7-2 and TRBJ2-7; 12 nucleotides line up with TRBD2. This CDR3 has 15 amino acids. V shed 5 bases, J shed 1 base, and the junction held 3 bases outside the gene matches. Germline V gene lookup returns CDR1 SGHTA and CDR2 FQGNSA. Written as DNA, the CDR3 is TGTGCCAGCAGCGGGCTAGCGGGAGGGTCCTACGAGCAGTACTTC. Its translation is CASSGLAGGSYEQYF. The variable domain in full, completed from reference TRBV7-2 and TRBJ2-7, reads GAGVSQSPSNKVTEKGKDVELRCDPISGHTALYWYRQSLGQGLEFLIYFQGNSAPDKSGLPSDRFSAERTGGSVSTLTIQRTQQEDSAVYLCASSGLAGGSYEQYFGPGTRLTVT.

The chain joins TRBV27 to TRBJ1-5; D gene ambiguous. CDR1 is MNHEY, CDR2 SMNVEV, per germline (reference sequence). The CDR3 sequence is 14 residues long. Trimming took off 6 bases at V and 0 bases at J, with 9 bases between the two ends. The CDR3 DNA follows: TGTGCCAGCAGGACCCTGGCTAGCAATCAGCCCCAGCATTTT. Its translation is CASRTLASNQPQHF.

This rearrangement joins TRBV20-1 to TRBJ2-2; D is perhaps TRBD2 (5 bases). This CDR3 is 14 amino acids long. The germline V gene encodes CDR1 DFQATT and CDR2 SNEGSKA (reference sequence). Trimming left V 3 bases short and J 5 bases short, with 13 bases between. DNA of the CDR3: TGCAGTGCTAGTGTCCTAAGGGAGACCGGGGAGCTGTTTTTT. It is translated as CSASVLRETGELFF.

This clonotype has just a few counts. The rearrangement joins TRBV11-2 to TRBJ2-3, with D perhaps matching TRBD1 (6 bases). V gave up 4 bases and J gave up 2 bases, with 13 bases separating them. The CDR3 is 15 amino acids. CDR1 and CDR2 from the germline V gene are SGHAT and FQNNGV. The CDR3 bases are TGTGCCAGCAGCTCTACAGGGTATCTCACAGATACGCAGTATTTT. Its translation is CASSSTGYLTDTQYF.